The clone carrying this T cell receptor (beta chain) was recorded once. The sample comes from a study of PD-1 blockade in classical Hodgkin lymphoma. The repertoire was sequenced with immunoSEQ multiplex PCR; TCRdb's copy has only in-frame clones and lacks some. The repertoire holds 50,000 or so clones, around 75% seen once, with roughly 16% in the top ten. Relapse was seen in all patients after autologous stem cell transplantation, and brentuximab vedotin exposure was variable. The source is a human donor with classical Hodgkin lymphoma. The source was peripheral blood mononuclear cells (PBMCs), collected before the second cycle of nivolumab.

CDR3 sequence: CASSMDRGHQPQHF. In DNA form, the CDR3 reads TGTGCCAGCAGCATGGACAGGGGACATCAGCCCCAGCATTTT. V usage is TRBV11-2 and J usage is TRBJ1-5, with 9 bases fitting TRBD1. The junction had 4 bases not matched to a gene; V was cut back by 5 bases and J by 5 bases. The germline gives CDR1 SGHAT, CDR2 FQNNGV. There are 14 residues in the CDR3.